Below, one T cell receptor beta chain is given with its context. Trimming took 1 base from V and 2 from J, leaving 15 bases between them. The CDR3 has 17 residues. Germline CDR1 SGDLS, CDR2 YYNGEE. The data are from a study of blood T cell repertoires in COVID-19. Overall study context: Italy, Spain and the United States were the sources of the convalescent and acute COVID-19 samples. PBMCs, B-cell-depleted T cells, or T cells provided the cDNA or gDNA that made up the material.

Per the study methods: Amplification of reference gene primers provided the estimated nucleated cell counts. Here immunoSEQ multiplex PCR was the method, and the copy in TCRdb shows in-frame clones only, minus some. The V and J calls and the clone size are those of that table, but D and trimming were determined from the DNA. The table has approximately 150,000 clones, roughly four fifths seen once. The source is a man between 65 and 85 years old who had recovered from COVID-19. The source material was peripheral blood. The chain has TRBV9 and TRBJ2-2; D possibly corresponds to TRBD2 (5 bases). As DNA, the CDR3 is TGTGCCAGCAGCGTAAGGGCTCTCGGACTTAACACCGGGGAGCTGTTTTTT. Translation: CASSVRALGLNTGELFF.